The TCR beta chain described here comes from a study of blood T cells in healthy people across ages. This clonotype was seen a few times. Combining a sample-barcoded 5' primer with a J-beta primer mix, a second PCR ran for roughly 7 to 12 cycles. TCRdb re-analysed the 5' RACE reads in MiXCR, keeping a single row per CDR3 protein. The sample includes approximately 1,100,000 distinct CDR3 sequences, under 45% of them seen just once. CDR1 and CDR2 from the germline V gene are MNHEY and SMNVEV (reference sequence). There are 15 residues in the CDR3. The trim removed 6 bases at V and 6 bases at J, leaving 10 bases unmatched.

The chain has TRBV27 and TRBJ2-3, with TRBD2 identical over 9 bases. Sequencing was carried out using blood. This clonotype originated in a woman aged 60-75 years in good health. The CDR3 DNA follows: TGTGCCAGCAGAAGAGCGGGAGGAAGCTTTGATACGCAGTATTTT. Protein product: CASRRAGGSFDTQYF.